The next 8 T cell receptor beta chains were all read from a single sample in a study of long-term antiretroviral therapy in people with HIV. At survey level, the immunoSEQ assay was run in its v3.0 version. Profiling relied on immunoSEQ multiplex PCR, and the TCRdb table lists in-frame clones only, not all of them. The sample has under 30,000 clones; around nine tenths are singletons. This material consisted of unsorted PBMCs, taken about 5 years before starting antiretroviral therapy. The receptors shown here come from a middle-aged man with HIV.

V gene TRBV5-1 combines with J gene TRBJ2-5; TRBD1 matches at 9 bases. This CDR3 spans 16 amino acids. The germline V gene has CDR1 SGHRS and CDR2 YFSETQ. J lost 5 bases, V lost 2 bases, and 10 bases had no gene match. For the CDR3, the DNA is TGCGCCAGCAGCTTCCTGGGACAGGGAGGGGGTGAGACCCAGTACTTC. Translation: CASSFLGQGGGETQYF.

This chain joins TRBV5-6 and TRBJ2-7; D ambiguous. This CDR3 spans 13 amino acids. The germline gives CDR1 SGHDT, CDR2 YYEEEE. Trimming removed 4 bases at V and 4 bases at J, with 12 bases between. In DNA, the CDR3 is TGTGCCAGCAGCCGCGGATTGCCATACGAGCAGTACTTC. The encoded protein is CASSRGLPYEQYF.

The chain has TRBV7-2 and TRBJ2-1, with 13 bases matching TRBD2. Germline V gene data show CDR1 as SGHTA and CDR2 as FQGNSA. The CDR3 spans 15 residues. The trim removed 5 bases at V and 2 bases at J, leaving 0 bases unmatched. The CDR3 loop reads CASSGTSGTYNEQFF. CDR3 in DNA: TGTGCCAGCAGCGGGACTAGCGGGACCTACAATGAGCAGTTCTTC.

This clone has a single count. CDR3 bases: TGTGCCATCAGAAAACTAGCGGGAGACACCGGGGAGCTGTTTTTT. This codes for CAIRKLAGDTGELFF. The rearrangement links TRBV10-3 to TRBJ2-2, with TRBD2 identical over 11 bases. The germline V gene has CDR1 ENHRY and CDR2 SYGVKD. V was pared by 6 bases and J by 3 bases, with 3 bases of the junction left unmatched. This CDR3 is built from 15 residues.

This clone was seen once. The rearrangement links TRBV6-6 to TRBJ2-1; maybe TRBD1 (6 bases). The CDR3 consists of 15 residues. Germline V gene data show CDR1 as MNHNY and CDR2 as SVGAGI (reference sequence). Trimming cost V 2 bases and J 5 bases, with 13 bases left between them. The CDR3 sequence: CASSYPPGQDNEQFF. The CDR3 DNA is TGTGCCAGCAGTTACCCGCCGGGACAAGACAATGAGCAGTTCTTC.

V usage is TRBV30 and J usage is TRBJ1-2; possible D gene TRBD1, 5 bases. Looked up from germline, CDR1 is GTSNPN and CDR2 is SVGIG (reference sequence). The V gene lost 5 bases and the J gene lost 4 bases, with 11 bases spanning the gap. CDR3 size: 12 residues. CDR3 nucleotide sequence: TGTGCCTGGGGAGGGGCCACCTATGGCTACACCTTC. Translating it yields CAWGGATYGYTF.

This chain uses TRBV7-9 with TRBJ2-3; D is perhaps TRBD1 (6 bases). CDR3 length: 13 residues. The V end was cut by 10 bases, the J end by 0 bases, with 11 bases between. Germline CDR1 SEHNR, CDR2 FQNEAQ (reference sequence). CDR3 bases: TGTGCCATTAGACAGGACAGCACAGATACGCAGTATTTT. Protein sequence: CAIRQDSTDTQYF.

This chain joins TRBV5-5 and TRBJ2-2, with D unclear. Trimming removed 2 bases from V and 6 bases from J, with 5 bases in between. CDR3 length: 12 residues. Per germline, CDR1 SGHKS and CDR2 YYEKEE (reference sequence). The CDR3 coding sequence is TGTGCCAGCAGCTTTACCCCCGGGGAGCTGTTTTTT. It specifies CASSFTPGELFF. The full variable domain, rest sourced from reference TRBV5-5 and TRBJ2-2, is DAGVTQSPTHLIKTRGQQVTLRCSPISGHKSVSWYQQVLGQGPQFIFQYYEKEERGRGNFPDRFSARQFPNYSSELNVNALLLGDSALYLCASSFTPGELFFGEGSRLTVL.